These T cell receptor beta chains were read from a single sample in a study of glioma-infiltrating T cells. One entry per CDR3 protein, called by TCRdb with MiXCR from the multiplex PCR reads. The sample lists about 99,000 distinct CDR3 sequences; roughly 30% were seen once. Sequenced material: glioma tissue, nonneoplastic brain tissue, or PBMCs (not recorded which). Source of these receptors: a human donor with low-grade glioma or glioblastoma, undergoing nonglioma brain surgery, or in good health (not recorded which). Each CDR3 is given with its conserved first and last residue. The D gene is left open where the match is weak. Clone sizes are given selectively: once, few, many, or a class where the clone is expanded.

D gene	clone size	V gene	J gene	CDR3 DNA	CDR3 protein
-	many	TRBV7-2	TRBJ1-4	TGTGCCAGCAGCCCGAACGTCGGGAGTTTCGAAAAACTGTTTTTT	CASSPNVGSFEKLFF
-	few	TRBV12-3/TRBV12-4	TRBJ1-1	TGTGCCAGCAGCTCTGACCTCCTCGATTCTGAAGCTTTCTTT	CASSSDLLDSEAFF
-	many	TRBV7-7	TRBJ2-5	TGTGCTAGCAGCTTAGGTGCCTCATCGTACCAAGAGACCCAGTACTTC	CASSLGASSYQETQYF
-	many	TRBV6-1	TRBJ2-7	TGTGCCAGCAGTTTCTACCCAGGGGTTGGAGCCTACGAGCAGTACTTC	CASSFYPGVGAYEQYF
-	many	TRBV27	TRBJ1-5	TGTGCCAGCAGTTTAAGTGGGCAGGGACAGCCCCAGCATTTT	CASSLSGQGQPQHF
TRBD1	many	TRBV2	TRBJ1-1	TGTGCCAGCAGCTCACAGGGGTTGGACACTGAAGCTTTCTTT	CASSSQGLDTEAFF
-	many	TRBV6-1	TRBJ2-5	TGTGCCAGCAGCCGTACTAGATCTTCGATGGAGACCCAGTACTTC	CASSRTRSSMETQYF
-	-	TRBV7-6	TRBJ2-5	TGTGCCAGCAGCTTAAGTTTGGAGACCCAGTACTTC	CASSLSLETQYF
-	many	TRBV12-5	TRBJ2-1	TGTGCTAGTGGTAGAGAGGTGACCTACAATGAGCAGTTCTTC	CASGREVTYNEQFF
-	many	TRBV7-2	TRBJ1-1	TGTGCCAGCAGCTTAGAATTTGAAGCTTTCTTT	CASSLEFEAFF
-	-	TRBV7-2	TRBJ2-7	TGTGCCAGCATCCCACTGGGGATGTACGAGCAGTACTTC	CASIPLGMYEQYF
-	few	TRBV2	TRBJ1-5	TGTGCCAGCAGCCGGGAGAATGGAGGACTTCAGCCCCAGCATTTT	CASSRENGGLQPQHF
-	few	TRBV5-8	TRBJ2-1	TGTGCCAGCAGCTCCCTCCCAGGCGTAGGTAATGAGCAGTTCTTC	CASSSLPGVGNEQFF
-	many	TRBV20-1	TRBJ2-1	TGCAGTGCTCCCCCGTCGTTCTTC	CSAPPSFF
-	few	TRBV7-3	TRBJ2-1	TGTGCCAGCAGCGGGACCTCCTACAATGAGCAGTTCTTC	CASSGTSYNEQFF
-	-	TRBV7-8	TRBJ2-1	TGTGCCAGCAGCCTTCGTATGGGCAATGAGCAGTTCTTC	CASSLRMGNEQFF
TRBD2	many	TRBV3-1	TRBJ2-1	TGTGCCAGCAGCCAAGAGAAAGCGGGGCTCTACAATGAGCAGTTCTTC	CASSQEKAGLYNEQFF
TRBD1	many	TRBV6-1	TRBJ1-4	TGTGCCAGCAGATGGCCAGGGGGGGAAGGCGAAAAACTGTTTTTT	CASRWPGGEGEKLFF
-	many	TRBV7-9	TRBJ2-5	TGTGCCAGCAGCATTTCTTCCGGGCCGCAAGAGACCCAGTACTTC	CASSISSGPQETQYF
-	many	TRBV6-1	TRBJ2-2	TGTGCCAGCCATGTCTCTTGGGGCGGGGACCGGGGCACCGGGGAGCTGTTTTTT	CASHVSWGGDRGTGELFF
TRBD2	-	TRBV7-2	TRBJ2-3	TGTGCCAGCAGCCGGGCGGGGGGTGGCACAGATACGCAGTATTTT	CASSRAGGGTDTQYF
TRBD2	many	TRBV20-1	TRBJ2-3	TGCAGTGCCCTACGGGGTAGCGGGGGAGGGGGCACAGATACGCAGTATTTT	CSALRGSGGGGTDTQYF
TRBD1	-	TRBV18	TRBJ1-2	TGTGCCAGTTTGACAGGGGAAAATGGCTACACCTTC	CASLTGENGYTF
-	few	TRBV3-1	TRBJ2-1	TGTGCCAGCAGCCCTAGGGCGGGGAACTACAATGAGCAGTTCTTC	CASSPRAGNYNEQFF
-	-	TRBV30	TRBJ1-1	TGTGCCTGGAGCTTATCGGGGGCCACTGAAGCTTTCTTT	CAWSLSGATEAFF
TRBD1	-	TRBV14	TRBJ2-7	TGTGCCAGCAGCCCCTACCCGGGGACAGGAGCGAGCGAGCAGTACTTC	CASSPYPGTGASEQYF
-	many	TRBV6-6	TRBJ2-4	TGTGCCAGCAGTTACTCGTACGGGGGTGATCAGTACTTC	CASSYSYGGDQYF